The 4 T cell receptor beta chains below were found in one sample sequenced in a study of blood T cell repertoires in COVID-19 (dated by TCRdb to 2018 to 2020). The library was built by means of the immunoSEQ multiplex PCR assay. TCRdb took this table from immuneACCESS and kept in-frame rearrangements with V and J called. Such tables lack part of the clones; where checked against another copy, unresolved V genes explain under half of the gap, and the rest is unexplained. The sample table lists approximately 6,300 clones, roughly 81% of them with a count of one. Roughly 16% of the sample is in the top ten clones. The sequenced sample was peripheral blood. The receptors shown here come from a man aged 55 to 70 with acute or convalescent COVID-19.

This clone was recorded a few times. This chain joins TRBV6-6 and TRBJ2-2, with D possibly being TRBD2 (5 bases). Trimming removed 6 bases from V and 4 bases from J, with 12 bases in between. This CDR3 has 14 amino acids. Germline-derived CDR1 and CDR2 are MNHNY and SVGAGI (reference sequence). The CDR3 DNA reads as TGTGCCAGCAGGGGTCAGGCGGGCACCGGGGAGCTGTTTTTT. Translation: CASRGQAGTGELFF.

This sequence joins TRBV19 and TRBJ2-7, with TRBD1 identical over 8 bases. The ends lost 7 bases at V and 2 bases at J; junction bases unmatched: 10. The CDR3 is 15 residues long. The germline gives CDR1 LNHDA, CDR2 SQIVND (reference sequence). CDR3 protein: CASTIRTGPTYEQYF. CDR3 DNA sequence: TGTGCCAGTACCATCAGGACAGGGCCTACCTACGAGCAGTACTTC.

This rearrangement joins TRBV4-3 to TRBJ2-3; no clear D gene. Per germline, CDR1 LGHNA and CDR2 YSLEER. The CDR3 contains 16 residues. V was clipped by 0 bases and J by 2 bases, with 12 bases between them. The DNA for the CDR3 is TGCGCCAGCAGCCAAGATAGGCAGCGTCCCACAGATACGCAGTATTTT. This sequence encodes CASSQDRQRPTDTQYF.

The chain has TRBV5-5 and TRBJ2-7, with TRBD1 identical over 7 bases. Germline CDR1 and CDR2: SGHKS and YYEKEE (reference sequence). J lost 7 bases, V lost 0 bases, and 7 bases had no gene match. There are 14 residues in the CDR3. In DNA, the CDR3 is TGTGCCAGCAGCTTGGGAACAGGGGTGCGGGAGCAGTACTTC. Translated, it gives CASSLGTGVREQYF.